This T cell receptor beta chain derives from a study of somatic mutations in cytotoxic T cells in rheumatoid arthritis. Some clones are missing from TCRdb's copy, which holds only in-frame ones; the method was immunoSEQ multiplex PCR. This sample has approximately 20,000 clones, with over 75% found just once. Overall study findings and caveats: CD8+ T-cell clonality did not differ significantly between rheumatoid arthritis patients and age-matched healthy controls. The top CD8+ clone topped 20% of CD8+ cells in about an eighth of the roughly 60 patients. Among rheumatoid arthritis patients, TRBV07 appeared slightly underrepresented, and this finding was left without any adjustment for multiple comparisons. CD8+ clonality rose with age in rheumatoid arthritis patients, unlike in healthy controls.

In regard to this clone: Its cognate antigen is unknown.

The germline V gene has CDR1 LGHNA and CDR2 YNFKEQ. V was cut by 1 base and J by 6 bases, with 10 bases left in between. The CDR3 has 14 residues. The genes are TRBV4-2 and TRBJ1-5, with a tentative D call TRBD1 (5 bases). The clonotype was recovered from a man between 18 and 29 years old with rheumatoid arthritis. The sample comprised CD8+ T cells sorted from blood. In DNA form, the CDR3 reads TGTGCCAGCAGCCAAGTAGGGGCAGGTCAGCCCCAGCATTTT. It encodes CASSQVGAGQPQHF.